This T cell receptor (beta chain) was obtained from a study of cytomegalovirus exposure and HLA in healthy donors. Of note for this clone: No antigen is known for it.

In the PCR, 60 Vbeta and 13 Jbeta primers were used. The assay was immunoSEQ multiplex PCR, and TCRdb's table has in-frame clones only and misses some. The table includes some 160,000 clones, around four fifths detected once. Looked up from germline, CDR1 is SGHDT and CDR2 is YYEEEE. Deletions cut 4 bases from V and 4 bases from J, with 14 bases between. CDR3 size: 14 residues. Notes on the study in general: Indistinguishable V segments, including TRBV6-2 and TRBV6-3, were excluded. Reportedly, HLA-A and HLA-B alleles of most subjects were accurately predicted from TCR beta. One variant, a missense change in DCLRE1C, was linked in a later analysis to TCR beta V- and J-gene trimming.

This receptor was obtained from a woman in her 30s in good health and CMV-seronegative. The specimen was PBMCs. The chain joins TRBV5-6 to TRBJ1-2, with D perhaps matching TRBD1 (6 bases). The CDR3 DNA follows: TGTGCCAGCAGCCGCCGGGGGGCTATCTATGGCTACACCTTC. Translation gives CASSRRGAIYGYTF.